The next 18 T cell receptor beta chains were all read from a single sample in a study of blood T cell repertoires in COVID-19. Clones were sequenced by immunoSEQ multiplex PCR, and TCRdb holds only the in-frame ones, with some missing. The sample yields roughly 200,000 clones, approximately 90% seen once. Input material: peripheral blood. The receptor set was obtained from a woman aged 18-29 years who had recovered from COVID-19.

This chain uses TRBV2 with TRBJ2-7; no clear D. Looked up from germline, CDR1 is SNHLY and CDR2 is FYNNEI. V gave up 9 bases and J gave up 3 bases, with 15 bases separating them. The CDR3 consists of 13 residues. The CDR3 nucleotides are TGTGCCAGTCATGATTACAAGTTCTACGAGCAGTACTTC. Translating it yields CASHDYKFYEQYF. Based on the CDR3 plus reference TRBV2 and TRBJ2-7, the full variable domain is EPEVTQTPSHQVTQMGQEVILRCVPISNHLYFYWYRQILGQKVEFLVSFYNNEISEKSEIFDDQFSVERPDGSNFTLKIRSTKLEDSAMYFCASHDYKFYEQYFGPGTRLTVT.

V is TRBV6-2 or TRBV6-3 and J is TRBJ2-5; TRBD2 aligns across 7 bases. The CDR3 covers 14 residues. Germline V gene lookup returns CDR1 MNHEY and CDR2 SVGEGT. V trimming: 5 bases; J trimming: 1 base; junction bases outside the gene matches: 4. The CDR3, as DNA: TGTGCCAGCAGTCCAGCGGGAATCCAAGAGACCCAGTACTTC. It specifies CASSPAGIQETQYF.

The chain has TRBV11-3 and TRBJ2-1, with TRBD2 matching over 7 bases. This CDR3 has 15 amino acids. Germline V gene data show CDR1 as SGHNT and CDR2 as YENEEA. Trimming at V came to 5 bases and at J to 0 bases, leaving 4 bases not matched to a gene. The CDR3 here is CASSGEGDSYNEQFF. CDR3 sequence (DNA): TGTGCCAGCAGCGGGGAGGGCGACTCCTACAATGAGCAGTTCTTC.

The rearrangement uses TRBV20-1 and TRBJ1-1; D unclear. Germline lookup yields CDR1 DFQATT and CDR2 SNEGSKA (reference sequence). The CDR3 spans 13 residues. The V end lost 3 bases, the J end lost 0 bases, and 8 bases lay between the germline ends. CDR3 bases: TGCAGTGCTAGTAATAACTTGAACACTGAAGCTTTCTTT. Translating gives CSASNNLNTEAFF.

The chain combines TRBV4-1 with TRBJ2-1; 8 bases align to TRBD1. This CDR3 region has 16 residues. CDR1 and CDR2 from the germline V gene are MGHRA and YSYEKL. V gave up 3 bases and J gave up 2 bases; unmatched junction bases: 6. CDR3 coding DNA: TGCGCCAGCAGCCAGGCCGGGACAGGTACCTACAATGAGCAGTTCTTC. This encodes CASSQAGTGTYNEQFF.

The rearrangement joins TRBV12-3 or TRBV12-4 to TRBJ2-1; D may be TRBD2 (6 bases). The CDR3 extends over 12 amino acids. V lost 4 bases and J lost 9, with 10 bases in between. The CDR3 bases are TGTGCCAGCAGTTCATTGGGGGGTGAGCAGTTCTTC. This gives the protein CASSSLGGEQFF.

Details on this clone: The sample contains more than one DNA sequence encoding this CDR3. For the CDR3, the DNA is TGCGCCAGCAGCTTGGACGGGGGTAACTATGGCTACACCTTC. Translation: CASSLDGGNYGYTF. V and J are TRBV5-1 and TRBJ1-2, with TRBD1 as a possible D gene (5 bases). V was trimmed by 0 bases and J by 1 base, leaving 7 bases between them. CDR1 and CDR2 from the germline V gene are SGHRS and YFSETQ. This CDR3 spans 14 amino acids.

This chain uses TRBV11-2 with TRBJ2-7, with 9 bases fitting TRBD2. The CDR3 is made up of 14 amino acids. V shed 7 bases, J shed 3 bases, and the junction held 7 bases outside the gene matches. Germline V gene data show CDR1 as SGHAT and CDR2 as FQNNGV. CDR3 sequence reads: CASNELAGIYEQYF. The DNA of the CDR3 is TGTGCCAGCAACGAGCTAGCGGGGATCTACGAGCAGTACTTC.

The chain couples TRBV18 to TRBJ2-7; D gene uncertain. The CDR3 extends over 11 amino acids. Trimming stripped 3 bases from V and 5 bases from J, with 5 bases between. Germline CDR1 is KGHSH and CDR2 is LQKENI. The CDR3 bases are TGTGCCAGCTCACCGAGCAACGAGCAGTACTTC. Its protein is CASSPSNEQYF.

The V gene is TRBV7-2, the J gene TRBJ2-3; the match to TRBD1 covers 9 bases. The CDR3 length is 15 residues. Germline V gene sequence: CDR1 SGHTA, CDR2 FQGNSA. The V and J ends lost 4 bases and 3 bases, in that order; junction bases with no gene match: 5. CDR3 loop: CASSSGTGRTDTQYF. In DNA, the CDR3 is TGTGCCAGCAGCTCCGGGACAGGGCGGACAGATACGCAGTATTTT.

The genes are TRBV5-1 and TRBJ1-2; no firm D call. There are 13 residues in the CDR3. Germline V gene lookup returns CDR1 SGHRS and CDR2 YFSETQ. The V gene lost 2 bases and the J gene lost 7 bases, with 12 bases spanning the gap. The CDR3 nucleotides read TGCGCCAGCAGCTTCGGCAGGCTAGCTGGCTACACCTTC. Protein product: CASSFGRLAGYTF.

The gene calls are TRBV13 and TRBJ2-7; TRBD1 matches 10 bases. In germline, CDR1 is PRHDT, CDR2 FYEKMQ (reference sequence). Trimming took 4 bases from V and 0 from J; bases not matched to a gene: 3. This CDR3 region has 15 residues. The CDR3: CASSWTGGSSYEQYF. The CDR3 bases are TGTGCCAGCAGCTGGACAGGGGGTAGCTCCTACGAGCAGTACTTC.

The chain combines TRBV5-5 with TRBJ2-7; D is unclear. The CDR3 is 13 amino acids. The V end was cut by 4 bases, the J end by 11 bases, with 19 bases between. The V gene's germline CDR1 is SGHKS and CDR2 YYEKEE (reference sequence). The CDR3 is CASSPIRRREEYF. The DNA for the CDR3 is TGTGCCAGCAGCCCGATCCGCCGACGAGAGGAGTACTTC.

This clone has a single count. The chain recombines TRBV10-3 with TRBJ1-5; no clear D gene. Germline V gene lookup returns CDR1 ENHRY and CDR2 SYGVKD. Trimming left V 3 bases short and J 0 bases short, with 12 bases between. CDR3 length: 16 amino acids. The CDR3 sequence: CAISESLLASNQPQHF. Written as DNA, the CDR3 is TGTGCCATCAGTGAATCCTTACTAGCTAGCAATCAGCCCCAGCATTTT.

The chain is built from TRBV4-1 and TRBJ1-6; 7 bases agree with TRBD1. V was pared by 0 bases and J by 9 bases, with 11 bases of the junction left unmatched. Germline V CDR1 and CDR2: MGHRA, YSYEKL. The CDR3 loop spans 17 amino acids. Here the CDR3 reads CASSQDGQVRGSSPLHF. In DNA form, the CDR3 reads TGCGCCAGCAGCCAAGATGGGCAAGTCAGGGGGTCTTCACCCCTCCACTTT.

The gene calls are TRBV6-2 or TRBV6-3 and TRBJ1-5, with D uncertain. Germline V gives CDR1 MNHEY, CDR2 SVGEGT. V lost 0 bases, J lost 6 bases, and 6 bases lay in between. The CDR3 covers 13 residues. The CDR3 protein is CASSYSNSQPQHF. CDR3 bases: TGTGCCAGCAGTTACTCGAATAGTCAGCCCCAGCATTTT.

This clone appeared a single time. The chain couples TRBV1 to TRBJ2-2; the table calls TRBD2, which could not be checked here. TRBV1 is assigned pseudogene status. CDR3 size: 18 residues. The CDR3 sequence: CTGLLRGWVGSGPGELFF. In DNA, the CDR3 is TGCACCGGCCTACTCCGGGGCTGGGTGGGTAGCGGCCCCGGGGAGCTGTTTTTT.

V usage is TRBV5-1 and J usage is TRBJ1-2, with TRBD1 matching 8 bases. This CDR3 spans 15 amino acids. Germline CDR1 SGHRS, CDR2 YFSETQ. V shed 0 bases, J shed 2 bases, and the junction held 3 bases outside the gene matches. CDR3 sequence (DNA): TGCGCCAGCAGCTTGGGGACAGGGCAAAACTATGGCTACACCTTC. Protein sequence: CASSLGTGQNYGYTF. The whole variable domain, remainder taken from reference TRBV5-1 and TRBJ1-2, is KAGVTQTPRYLIKTRGQQVTLSCSPISGHRSVSWYQQTPGQGLQFLFEYFSETQRNKGNFPGRFSGRQFSNSRSEMNVSTLELGDSALYLCASSLGTGQNYGYTFGSGTRLTVV.